The clone carrying this T cell receptor beta chain has a count of ten or more. Its matching antigen is unknown. The sample is drawn from a study of regulatory T cells in long-lasting Graves disease. The study, taken as a whole, reports: Authors noted too few samples as a limitation.

The germline V gene encodes CDR1 SGHVS and CDR2 FQNEAQ. The CDR3 runs 18 residues. V lost 4 bases, J lost 1 base, and 6 bases stayed unmatched. Time point reported: newly diagnosed GD, antithyroid drugs for less than 3 months. The TCR library was made from RNA that had been extracted from PBMCs in TRIzol. The TCR beta library used iRepertoire HTBI primers with Arm-PCR amplification of CDR3. In TCRdb, the multiplex PCR reads were re-called with MiXCR into one record per CDR3 protein. The table records over 200,000 distinct CDR3 sequences, more than 15% of them present only once. This sample also appeared in a second study, on T cells in Graves' hyperthyroidism and ophthalmopathy.

The receptor's source is a woman aged 25-40 years with Graves disease. Material: peripheral blood mononuclear cells (PBMCs), obtained at new diagnosis, from a patient treated with antithyroid drugs. V and J are TRBV7-8 and TRBJ2-1; 14 bases map to TRBD2. This CDR3 is CASSSRTSGGISYNEQFF. The CDR3 DNA sequence: TGTGCCAGCAGCTCCAGGACTAGCGGGGGGATTTCCTACAATGAGCAGTTCTTC.